Listed below are T cell receptor beta chains from one sample, sequenced in a study of CD8 T cells in ankylosing spondylitis. Using its own MiXCR run on the 5' RACE reads, TCRdb lists one record per CDR3 protein. The table has roughly 400,000 distinct CDR3 sequences, 20% to 25% seen once; the top ten hold roughly 16%. The sequenced sample was blood, either unsorted or a sorted T cell fraction (not recorded which). The receptors derive from a male donor with ankylosing spondylitis. CDR3s include the opening cysteine and the closing phenylalanine or tryptophan. A D gene is named only where the DNA matches it firmly. Where a row states a size, it is once, few, many or the class of an expanded clone; other rows omit it.

>TRBV9|TRBJ1-4|TRBD1|-
CASSSPPGQGWEKLFF
TGTGCCAGCAGTTCCCCTCCGGGACAGGGCTGGGAAAAACTGTTTTTT
>TRBV7-9|TRBJ2-7|TRBD2|few
CASSPPRLAGGEQYF
TGTGCCAGCAGCCCCCCGAGGCTAGCGGGTGGCGAGCAGTACTTC
>TRBV3-1|TRBJ2-1|TRBD2|once
CASSQDRWGGRSYNEQFF
TGTGCCAGCAGCCAAGATAGATGGGGCGGGAGATCCTACAATGAGCAGTTCTTC
>TRBV5-1|TRBJ2-7|TRBD2|-
CASSLRSSGSTYEQYF
TGCGCCAGCAGCTTGAGGTCTAGCGGGTCTACCTACGAGCAGTACTTC
>TRBV5-6|TRBJ1-3|TRBD1|-
CASSLDRASGNTIYF
TGTGCCAGCAGCTTAGACAGGGCCTCTGGAAACACCATATATTTT
>TRBV5-6|TRBJ2-2|-|-
CASSFPGTVTGELFF
TGTGCCAGCAGCTTTCCGGGAACAGTCACCGGGGAGCTGTTTTTT
>TRBV11-1|TRBJ2-6|TRBD1|-
CASSSWTGAVLSGANVLTF
TGTGCCAGCAGCTCGTGGACAGGGGCTGTGTTATCTGGGGCCAACGTCCTGACTTTC
>TRBV11-2|TRBJ2-1|-|-
CASSLRLGSASDEQFF
TGTGCCAGCAGCCTCCGGCTAGGGTCTGCTTCCGATGAGCAGTTCTTC
>TRBV4-3|TRBJ2-1|-|-
CASTSSVGGHNEQFF
TGCGCCAGCACCAGTAGCGTGGGGGGCCACAATGAGCAGTTCTTC
>TRBV7-9|TRBJ1-6|-|-
CASSFGKYSSPLHF
TGTGCCAGCAGCTTCGGGAAGTATAGTTCACCCCTCCACTTT
>TRBV7-9|TRBJ2-5|-|many
CASSPTTSTETQYF
TGTGCCAGCAGCCCAACAACTAGTACGGAGACCCAGTACTTC
>TRBV5-1|TRBJ2-1|-|-
CASSPQVGAPSYNEQFF
TGCGCCAGCAGCCCCCAAGTGGGAGCGCCCTCCTACAATGAGCAGTTCTTC
>TRBV18|TRBJ2-7|-|few
CASSPRSSPEQYF
TGTGCCAGCTCACCGCGTTCCAGTCCCGAGCAGTACTTC
>TRBV20-1|TRBJ2-5|-|few
CSARFGTEQETQYF
TGCAGTGCTAGATTCGGAACCGAACAAGAGACCCAGTACTTC
>TRBV28|TRBJ2-3|-|-
CASSLSRGVTDTQYF
TGTGCCAGCAGTTTAAGCAGGGGAGTCACAGATACGCAGTATTTT
>TRBV24-1|TRBJ2-1|TRBD2|-
CATSDRLAGDNEQFF
TGTGCCACCAGTGACAGACTAGCGGGGGACAATGAGCAGTTCTTC